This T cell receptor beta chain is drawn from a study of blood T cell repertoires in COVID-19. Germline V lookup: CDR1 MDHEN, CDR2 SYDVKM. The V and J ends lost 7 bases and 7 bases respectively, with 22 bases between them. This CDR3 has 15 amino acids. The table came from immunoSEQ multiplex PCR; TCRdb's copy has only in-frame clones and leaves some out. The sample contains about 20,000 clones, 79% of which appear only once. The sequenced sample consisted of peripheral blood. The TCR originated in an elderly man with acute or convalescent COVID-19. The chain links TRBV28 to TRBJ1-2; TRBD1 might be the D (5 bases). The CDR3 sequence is CASIGAATATSGYTF. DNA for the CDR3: TGTGCCAGCATAGGGGCCGCCACAGCAACAAGTGGCTACACCTTC.